Listed below are T cell receptor beta chains from one sample, sequenced in a study of blood T cell repertoires in COVID-19. Libraries were prepared by immunoSEQ multiplex PCR; TCRdb keeps only in-frame clonotypes and omits some of them. The repertoire has roughly 670,000 clones, just under 90% of them found once; the top ten carry about 0.26%. Sequenced material: peripheral blood. These receptors originate from a woman aged 18-29 years with acute or convalescent COVID-19. CDR3s include the opening cysteine and the closing phenylalanine or tryptophan. A D gene is named only where the DNA matches it firmly. The size of a clone is reported for some rows only, either as once, few or many, or as a class for expanded clones.

d_call: TRBD1
j_call: TRBJ2-7
clone_size: NA
v_call: TRBV14
cdr3_nt: TGTGCCAGCAGCCCTTGGGACAGGGCCTACCACGAGCAGTACTTC
cdr3_aa: CASSPWDRAYHEQYF

d_call: NA
j_call: TRBJ1-2
clone_size: NA
v_call: TRBV2
cdr3_nt: TGTGCCAGCAGCGACGGACAGCCCTACTATGGCTACACCTTC
cdr3_aa: CASSDGQPYYGYTF

d_call: TRBD1
j_call: TRBJ1-4
clone_size: NA
v_call: TRBV2
cdr3_nt: TGTGCCAGCAGGACAGGGGTCAATGAAAAACTGTTTTTT
cdr3_aa: CASRTGVNEKLFF

d_call: NA
j_call: TRBJ1-2
clone_size: NA
v_call: TRBV2
cdr3_nt: TGTGCCAGCAGTGAGATGGTGGGCCAGGTCGGCTACACCTTC
cdr3_aa: CASSEMVGQVGYTF

d_call: NA
j_call: TRBJ2-1
clone_size: once
v_call: TRBV5-5
cdr3_nt: TGTGCCAGCAGCTTGGACAGGCGATACAATGAGCAGTTCTTC
cdr3_aa: CASSLDRRYNEQFF

d_call: NA
j_call: TRBJ1-2
clone_size: NA
v_call: TRBV5-5
cdr3_nt: TGTGCCAGCAGCTTGTCACTCGACAGGTCCTATGGCTACACCTTC
cdr3_aa: CASSLSLDRSYGYTF

d_call: TRBD1
j_call: TRBJ1-2
clone_size: NA
v_call: TRBV30
cdr3_nt: TGTGCCTGGAGGGGACAGGAAAACTATGGCTACACCTTC
cdr3_aa: CAWRGQENYGYTF

d_call: TRBD1
j_call: TRBJ1-2
clone_size: NA
v_call: TRBV2
cdr3_nt: TGTGCCAGCACCCGGGACAGGGGGGGATACTATGGCTACACCTTC
cdr3_aa: CASTRDRGGYYGYTF

d_call: NA
j_call: TRBJ1-2
clone_size: NA
v_call: TRBV29-1
cdr3_nt: TGCAGCGTCCCCCTGCTCGGTGGCTACACCTTC
cdr3_aa: CSVPLLGGYTF

d_call: TRBD1
j_call: TRBJ1-1
clone_size: NA
v_call: TRBV29-1
cdr3_nt: TGCAGCGTTAGCACCGGGACAGGGGGCTTTGAAGCTTTCTTT
cdr3_aa: CSVSTGTGGFEAFF

d_call: TRBD2
j_call: TRBJ2-3
clone_size: NA
v_call: TRBV28
cdr3_nt: TGTGCCAGCAGTATAGGCGGGGGGGGGCCAGATACGCAGTATTTT
cdr3_aa: CASSIGGGGPDTQYF

d_call: TRBD1
j_call: TRBJ1-2
clone_size: NA
v_call: TRBV9
cdr3_nt: TGTGCCAGCAGCCCCCAGCCGACAGGGACCAACTATGGCTACACCTTC
cdr3_aa: CASSPQPTGTNYGYTF

d_call: NA
j_call: TRBJ1-2
clone_size: NA
v_call: TRBV19
cdr3_nt: TGTGCCAGTACCGATGGCAGGGCCGATGGCTACACCTTC
cdr3_aa: CASTDGRADGYTF

d_call: TRBD2
j_call: TRBJ2-5
clone_size: NA
v_call: TRBV6-5
cdr3_nt: TGTGCCAGCAGTTACTCGAAGCAGCGGGGGGCAAAGTACTTC
cdr3_aa: CASSYSKQRGAKYF

d_call: NA
j_call: TRBJ1-1
clone_size: NA
v_call: TRBV2
cdr3_nt: TGTGCCAGCGTGAGGTTCAACACTGAAGCTTTCTTT
cdr3_aa: CASVRFNTEAFF

d_call: TRBD2
j_call: TRBJ2-1
clone_size: few
v_call: TRBV10-1
cdr3_nt: TGCGCCAGCAGTGCGGGGGGGGACAATGAGCAGTTCTTC
cdr3_aa: CASSAGGDNEQFF

d_call: TRBD2
j_call: TRBJ2-3
clone_size: NA
v_call: TRBV6-5
cdr3_nt: TGTGCCAGCAGTTCGAGGGGACTAGCGGGGACAGATACGCAGTATTTT
cdr3_aa: CASSSRGLAGTDTQYF

d_call: NA
j_call: TRBJ1-2
clone_size: NA
v_call: TRBV15
cdr3_nt: TGTGCCACCAGCAGAGATCACGGGGCCTACAGGGCCCCTAACTATGGCTACACCTTC
cdr3_aa: CATSRDHGAYRAPNYGYTF

d_call: TRBD2
j_call: TRBJ2-7
clone_size: NA
v_call: TRBV5-8
cdr3_nt: TGTGCCAGCAGCTTAGCGGGGGCCGCCTACGAGCAGTACTTC
cdr3_aa: CASSLAGAAYEQYF

d_call: NA
j_call: TRBJ2-2
clone_size: NA
v_call: TRBV18
cdr3_nt: TGTGCCAGCTCACCGCGACAGAACACCGGGGAGCTGTTTTTT
cdr3_aa: CASSPRQNTGELFF

d_call: NA
j_call: TRBJ2-2
clone_size: NA
v_call: TRBV9
cdr3_nt: TGTGCCAGCACCGGGACACCTTTCACCGGGGAGCTGTTTTTT
cdr3_aa: CASTGTPFTGELFF

d_call: NA
j_call: TRBJ1-6
clone_size: NA
v_call: TRBV3-1/TRBV3-2
cdr3_nt: TGTGCCAGCAGCCAAACAGCAAATTCACCCCTCCACTTT
cdr3_aa: CASSQTANSPLHF

d_call: NA
j_call: TRBJ2-3
clone_size: NA
v_call: TRBV11-2
cdr3_nt: TGTGCCAGCAGTCTTAGCATACTAGGCATGACGTATTTT
cdr3_aa: CASSLSILGMTYF

d_call: TRBD1
j_call: TRBJ1-5
clone_size: NA
v_call: TRBV10-1
cdr3_nt: TGCGCCACGGTGCGCAGGGGGTGCCAGCCCCAGCATTTT
cdr3_aa: CATVRRGCQPQHF

d_call: TRBD2
j_call: TRBJ2-1
clone_size: NA
v_call: TRBV13
cdr3_nt: TGTGCCAGCAGCTGGAGTGGGACTAGCGGTTACAATGAGCAGTTCTTC
cdr3_aa: CASSWSGTSGYNEQFF

d_call: TRBD1
j_call: TRBJ1-4
clone_size: NA
v_call: TRBV2
cdr3_nt: TGTGCCAGCAGGCGGACAGGGGAGGAAAAACTGTTTTTT
cdr3_aa: CASRRTGEEKLFF

d_call: NA
j_call: TRBJ1-2
clone_size: NA
v_call: TRBV30
cdr3_nt: TGTGCCTGGAACTGGAACAGGGTTTCATTGGGTGGCTACACCTTC
cdr3_aa: CAWNWNRVSLGGYTF

d_call: NA
j_call: TRBJ2-7
clone_size: NA
v_call: TRBV6-2/TRBV6-3
cdr3_nt: TGTGCCAGCAGTCTAACGTCCCCTGACGAGCAGTACTTC
cdr3_aa: CASSLTSPDEQYF

d_call: TRBD2
j_call: TRBJ2-2
clone_size: NA
v_call: TRBV4-3
cdr3_nt: TGCGCCAGCAGCCTCATAACTAGCGGGGGCCCCGGGGAGCTGTTTTTT
cdr3_aa: CASSLITSGGPGELFF

d_call: NA
j_call: TRBJ1-2
clone_size: NA
v_call: TRBV24-1
cdr3_nt: TGTGCCACCAGTGACGTCGACAGCTCCTATGGCTACACCTTC
cdr3_aa: CATSDVDSSYGYTF